These 15 T cell receptor beta chains originate from one sample sequenced in a study of blood T cell repertoires in COVID-19. Sequencing was performed with immunoSEQ multiplex PCR; in TCRdb, only in-frame clones are kept and a portion is missing. Of about 95,000 clones listed, roughly 90% are singletons. The sample consisted of peripheral blood. These receptors were obtained from a man between 50 and 59 years old with COVID-19, enrolled during active disease.

Only a few counts were recorded for this clone. The chain links TRBV3-1 (or the pseudogene TRBV3-2) to TRBJ1-3; 9 bases agree with TRBD1. The CDR3 loop spans 17 amino acids. Germline V lookup: CDR1 LGHDT, CDR2 YNNKEL (reference sequence). With 5 bases clipped from V and 4 bases from J, the junction kept 12 bases outside the gene matches. The CDR3 nucleotides are TGTGCCAGCAGCGATGCCCCGGGACAGGGCCTGGGAAACACCATATATTTT. Protein product: CASSDAPGQGLGNTIYF.

CDR3 sequence (DNA): TGTGCCAGCAGTTGGGTCGGGGATGAGCAGTTCTTC. The encoded protein is CASSWVGDEQFF. The V and J genes are TRBV6-5 and TRBJ2-1; TRBD2 is a possible D gene (5 bases). The CDR3 extends over 12 amino acids. Germline V gene data show CDR1 as MNHEY and CDR2 as SVGAGI. Trimming took 4 bases from V and 8 from J, leaving 9 bases between them.

The chain links TRBV18 to TRBJ1-1; 7 positions match TRBD1. Germline V gives CDR1 KGHSH, CDR2 LQKENI. Trimming at V came to 1 base and at J to 1 base, leaving 12 bases not matched to a gene. This CDR3 comprises 18 residues. CDR3 in DNA: TGTGCCAGCTCACCACTACCGGGACAGCCGATTACGAACACTGAAGCTTTCTTT. As protein: CASSPLPGQPITNTEAFF. Full variable domain (outside the CDR3, taken from reference TRBV18 and TRBJ1-1): NAGVMQNPRHLVRRRGQEARLRCSPMKGHSHVYWYRQLPEEGLKFMVYLQKENIIDESGMPKERFSAEFPKEGPSILRIQQVVRGDSAAYFCASSPLPGQPITNTEAFFGQGTRLTVV.

J is TRBJ2-3 and V is TRBV5-4; 9 bases match TRBD1. With 4 bases clipped from V and 3 bases from J, the junction kept 6 bases outside the gene matches. The germline V gene has CDR1 SGHNT and CDR2 YYREEE (reference sequence). The CDR3 loop spans 15 amino acids. The CDR3 region is CASSRLQGATDTQYF. In nucleotides, the CDR3 is TGTGCCAGCAGCAGATTACAGGGGGCAACAGATACGCAGTATTTT.

The chain has TRBV28 and TRBJ1-5, with D tentatively TRBD1 (6 bases). Germline loops: CDR1 MDHEN, CDR2 SYDVKM. The CDR3 has 15 residues. V was shortened by 6 bases and J by 7 bases, with 19 bases between the two germline ends. CDR3 nucleotides: TGTGCCAGCAGCCCGGGGGGGGCGGAGGGGCAGCCCCAGCATTTT. The encoded protein is CASSPGGAEGQPQHF. The full variable domain, rest sourced from reference TRBV28 and TRBJ1-5, is DVKVTQSSRYLVKRTGEKVFLECVQDMDHENMFWYRQDPGLGLRLIYFSYDVKMKEKGDIPEGYSVSREKKERFSLILESASTNQTSMYLCASSPGGAEGQPQHFGDGTRLSIL.

The chain couples TRBV6-2 or TRBV6-3 to TRBJ2-7; possibly TRBD1 for D (6 bases). V lost 2 bases and J 2 bases, leaving 7 bases between the germline ends. Germline lookup yields CDR1 MNHEY and CDR2 SVGEGT. The CDR3 covers 13 residues. The CDR3, as DNA: TGTGCCAGCAGTTACCGGGACACCTACGAGCAGTACTTC. This gives the protein CASSYRDTYEQYF.

V usage is TRBV3-1 (or the pseudogene TRBV3-2) and J usage is TRBJ2-7; 8 bases line up with TRBD2. Germline trimming cut 2 bases from V and 5 bases from J; bases unmatched to any gene: 2. Germline V gene lookup returns CDR1 LGHDT and CDR2 YNNKEL (reference sequence). CDR3 length: 13 amino acids. CDR3 residues: CASSQLAGHEQYF. The CDR3 coding sequence is TGTGCCAGCAGCCAACTAGCGGGCCACGAGCAGTACTTC.

The rearrangement joins TRBV12-3 or TRBV12-4 to TRBJ1-1; D gene uncertain. V was shortened by 10 bases and J by 10 bases, with 10 bases between the two germline ends. The CDR3 loop spans 9 amino acids. CDR3: CATSRGAFF. The CDR3, as DNA: TGTGCCACCTCCCGAGGAGCTTTCTTT.

This chain joins TRBV28 and TRBJ1-3, with D possibly TRBD1 on 5 matching bases. Trimming took 2 bases from V and 0 from J, leaving 8 bases between them. Looked up from germline, CDR1 is MDHEN and CDR2 is SYDVKM. This CDR3 has 15 amino acids. The CDR3 loop is CASSLTDTSGNTIYF. The CDR3 DNA sequence: TGTGCCAGCAGTTTAACGGACACCTCTGGAAACACCATATATTTT.

The rearrangement links TRBV7-2 to TRBJ2-7; TRBD1 agrees at 9 bases. Unmatched junction bases numbered 11, after V lost 4 bases and J lost 7 bases. The germline V gene encodes CDR1 SGHTA and CDR2 FQGNSA. This CDR3 is built from 15 residues. The CDR3: CASSSAGTGSEEQYF. The DNA for the CDR3 is TGTGCCAGCAGCTCAGCCGGGACAGGGTCGGAAGAGCAGTACTTC. Filled out from reference TRBV7-2 and TRBJ2-7, the complete variable domain reads GAGVSQSPSNKVTEKGKDVELRCDPISGHTALYWYRQSLGQGLEFLIYFQGNSAPDKSGLPSDRFSAERTGGSVSTLTIQRTQQEDSAVYLCASSSAGTGSEEQYFGPGTRLTVT.

The J gene is TRBJ1-5, the V gene TRBV24-1; the D gene is possibly TRBD1 (6 bases). V was cut by 4 bases and J by 5 bases, with 20 bases left in between. Germline V gives CDR1 KGHDR, CDR2 SFDVKD. The CDR3 totals 17 residues. In DNA, the CDR3 is TGTGCCACCAGTGACCCGCGCAGCCGGGACACCGATCAGCCCCAGCATTTT. Translation: CATSDPRSRDTDQPQHF.

This clone has only one observation. The gene calls are TRBV5-1 and TRBJ1-6; 8 bases fit TRBD1. The CDR3 is 15 amino acids. With 4 bases clipped from V and 5 bases from J, the junction kept 5 bases outside the gene matches. Germline V gives CDR1 SGHRS, CDR2 YFSETQ. The CDR3: CASSPDRVDNSPLHF. Written as DNA, the CDR3 is TGCGCCAGCAGCCCGGACAGGGTTGATAATTCACCCCTCCACTTT. The full variable domain, completed using reference TRBV5-1 and TRBJ1-6, is KAGVTQTPRYLIKTRGQQVTLSCSPISGHRSVSWYQQTPGQGLQFLFEYFSETQRNKGNFPGRFSGRQFSNSRSEMNVSTLELGDSALYLCASSPDRVDNSPLHFGNGTRLTVT.

The gene calls are TRBV4-3 and TRBJ1-2; TRBD1 aligns across 8 bases. V lost 4 bases and J lost 6; bases outside the gene matches: 10. CDR3 length equals 15 residues. The germline CDR1 and CDR2 sequences are LGHNA and YSLEER. CDR3 DNA: TGCGCCAGCAGCCTTACGGACAGGGACACGAATGGCTACACCTTC. It is translated as CASSLTDRDTNGYTF.

The gene calls are TRBV7-3 and TRBJ1-4; D unresolved. This CDR3 is built from 14 residues. Looked up from germline, CDR1 is SGHTA and CDR2 is FQGTGA. Trimming took off 5 bases at V and 6 bases at J, with 13 bases between the two ends. DNA of the CDR3: TGTGCCAGCAGCGCCCAGGCGGGTGATGAAAAACTGTTTTTT. The encoded protein is CASSAQAGDEKLFF.

The V and J genes are TRBV6-2 or TRBV6-3 and TRBJ1-2, with D tentatively TRBD1 (5 bases). CDR3 length equals 20 residues. V lost 0 bases and J 5 bases, leaving 28 bases between the germline ends. CDR1 and CDR2 (germline): MNHEY, SVGEGT. This chain's CDR3 is CASSYSDLTRQGYRWYGYTF. In DNA, the CDR3 is TGTGCCAGCAGTTACTCGGATTTGACGAGGCAGGGATATCGATGGTATGGCTACACCTTC.